The rows below give T cell receptor beta chains drawn from one sample of a study of shared clonotypes between healthy human individuals. The protocol was immunoSEQ multiplex PCR, while the TCRdb copy is restricted to in-frame clones and leaves out a portion. The sample carries about 2.4 million clones, 80% to 95% recorded once. The sample taken for sequencing was naive CD4+ T cells from PBMCs. All receptors derive from a young man in good health. Some clones in this sample may be carry-over from other donors' samples. Both conserved end residues are part of each CDR3. The order of the fields is CDR3 DNA, CDR3 protein, D gene, clone size, J gene, V gene. A D gene is named only where the DNA matches it firmly. Part of the rows lack a size; the others show once, few, many or a class for expanded clones.

TGTGCCAGCTCACCCGCCGGGACAGGGGGCTTGAATGAGCAGTTCTTC	CASSPAGTGGLNEQFF	TRBD1	NA	TRBJ2-1	TRBV18
TGCAGCGCCCGGACTAGCGAATGTTACGAGCAGTACTTC	CSARTSECYEQYF	TRBD2	NA	TRBJ2-7	TRBV29-1
TGTGCCAGCAGCCGCTCCCAGGGGGGGCCTGGGGCCAACGTCCTGACTTTC	CASSRSQGGPGANVLTF	NA	NA	TRBJ2-6	TRBV5-4
TGTGCCAGCAGCCCTACAGGGGCGTCCACAGATACGCAGTATTTT	CASSPTGASTDTQYF	TRBD1	NA	TRBJ2-3	TRBV6-6
TGTGCCAGCAGTCTGGGGGTAGCGGGAGGCCCTCCGCAGTATTTT	CASSLGVAGGPPQYF	TRBD2	NA	TRBJ2-3	TRBV27
TGCGCCAGCAGCATGGGGACAGGGGTTTCTGGAAACACCATATATTTT	CASSMGTGVSGNTIYF	TRBD1	once	TRBJ1-3	TRBV5-1
TGTGCCAGCAGCAACCCCCGGGGCCAATCTGGGGCCAACGTCCTGACTTTC	CASSNPRGQSGANVLTF	NA	once	TRBJ2-6	TRBV5-8
TGTGCCAGCAGGCGGGAGGGAGGGACAGGCTATGGCTACACCTTC	CASRREGGTGYGYTF	TRBD1	once	TRBJ1-2	TRBV4-2
TGTGCCACCAAACAGAGCTCTGGAAACACCATATATTTT	CATKQSSGNTIYF	NA	NA	TRBJ1-3	TRBV15
TGCAGCGTGAGGACAGGGGGGTCCTATGGCTACACCTTC	CSVRTGGSYGYTF	TRBD1	NA	TRBJ1-2	TRBV29-1
TGTGCCAGCAGTTGGCGGGAGCGGGGCCAAGAGACCCAGTACTTC	CASSWRERGQETQYF	TRBD2	NA	TRBJ2-5	TRBV6-6
TGCAGCGTATTAGACAGCTCCTACGAGCAGTACTTC	CSVLDSSYEQYF	NA	NA	TRBJ2-7	TRBV29-1
TGTGCCAGCAGCTTAGGTGGCGGGAGGGCATCCGAGCAGTACTTC	CASSLGGGRASEQYF	TRBD2	once	TRBJ2-7	TRBV5-4
TGTGCCAGCAGTACCGGGACAGCCTCCTACAATGAGCAGTTCTTC	CASSTGTASYNEQFF	TRBD1	NA	TRBJ2-1	TRBV6-4
TGTGCCAGCAGCCAAAAGGCCTCAGTTAACTACGAGCAGTACTTC	CASSQKASVNYEQYF	NA	NA	TRBJ2-7	TRBV14
TGTGCCAGCAGCTTAGGGACGGTCGGAACTAATGAAAAACTGTTTTTT	CASSLGTVGTNEKLFF	NA	NA	TRBJ1-4	TRBV7-9
TGTGCCAGCAGCTTAGGTCGCAGGGCGTCTAGCACAGATACGCAGTATTTT	CASSLGRRASSTDTQYF	NA	NA	TRBJ2-3	TRBV7-8
TGTGCCAGCAGCTCCCCCCCCCAGGGTTCGGGGGAGCTGTTTTTT	CASSSPPQGSGELFF	NA	NA	TRBJ2-2	TRBV7-3
TGTGCCAGTAGTGGATTAGATGGGGGCGTTAATTCCGGGGAGCTGTTTTTT	CASSGLDGGVNSGELFF	NA	once	TRBJ2-2	TRBV19
TGTGCCAGCTCACCATCCATTCAGGATACGGGCGTCAGGGACACTGAAGCTTTCTTT	CASSPSIQDTGVRDTEAFF	NA	NA	TRBJ1-1	TRBV18
TGTGCCATCAGGGAAATAACAGGGCCCGGGGAGCTGTTTTTT	CAIREITGPGELFF	NA	NA	TRBJ2-2	TRBV10-3
TGTGCCAGCAGTGGTGACCCTAAGACCCAGTACTTC	CASSGDPKTQYF	NA	NA	TRBJ2-5	TRBV2
TGCGCCAGCAGCTGGAACCGGGACAGGCAAAGAAATGAGCAGTTCTTC	CASSWNRDRQRNEQFF	TRBD1	NA	TRBJ2-1	TRBV5-1
TGCGCCAGCAGCCAAGTGACAGACCCCGCGGAGACCCAGTACTTC	CASSQVTDPAETQYF	NA	NA	TRBJ2-5	TRBV4-3
TGTGCCAGCAGTGAAGCGGCCAGGGTCACTGAAGCTTTCTTT	CASSEAARVTEAFF	NA	NA	TRBJ1-1	TRBV2
TGTGCCAGCAGCCTAACAGGGGACACTGAAGCTTTCTTT	CASSLTGDTEAFF	TRBD1	NA	TRBJ1-1	TRBV7-3
TGTGCCAGTAGTATTAATCGGGGGGAGACCCAGTACTTC	CASSINRGETQYF	NA	NA	TRBJ2-5	TRBV19
TGTGCCAGCAGCTTAGGGACAGGCGTCTACGAGCAGTACTTC	CASSLGTGVYEQYF	TRBD1	NA	TRBJ2-7	TRBV7-2
TGTGCCTGGAGTAGATACAGGGGGCTTGGCACCGGGGAGCTGTTTTTT	CAWSRYRGLGTGELFF	TRBD1	NA	TRBJ2-2	TRBV30
TGTGCCAGCAGCTCCCTTCGCAATAATTCACCCCTCCACTTT	CASSSLRNNSPLHF	NA	NA	TRBJ1-6	TRBV5-6
TGTGCCTGGGGAGGGGACGGTGGCTACGAGCAGTACTTC	CAWGGDGGYEQYF	NA	NA	TRBJ2-7	TRBV30
TGTGCCAGCTCACCCCGGACTAGCCGGAGCTCCTACGAGCAGTACTTC	CASSPRTSRSSYEQYF	TRBD2	NA	TRBJ2-7	TRBV18
TGTGCCAGCAGCGACGGGGGACAGCCCCATCAGCCCCAGCATTTT	CASSDGGQPHQPQHF	TRBD1	NA	TRBJ1-5	TRBV6-5
TGTGCCAGCAGCCCCCTGGGCAGGGCGACAGATACGCAGTATTTT	CASSPLGRATDTQYF	NA	NA	TRBJ2-3	TRBV7-9
TGTGCCAGCAGTTACTGGGGGACACCTAGCACAGATACGCAGTATTTT	CASSYWGTPSTDTQYF	NA	NA	TRBJ2-3	TRBV6-6
TGTGCCAGTAGAAGATATTCCGGGAGGGGAACACCAACTAATGAAAAACTGTTTTTT	CASRRYSGRGTPTNEKLFF	NA	once	TRBJ1-4	TRBV19
TGTGCCAGTAGGACCGACCGATCCTATGGCTACACCTTC	CASRTDRSYGYTF	NA	NA	TRBJ1-2	TRBV19
TGCGCCAGCAGCTTCCCCCAGGGGACTAGCGGAGCGGGGAATGAGCAGTTCTTC	CASSFPQGTSGAGNEQFF	TRBD2	NA	TRBJ2-1	TRBV5-1
TGCGCCAGCAGCTTGTTTTTGACAGGGGACAATGAGCAGTTCTTC	CASSLFLTGDNEQFF	TRBD1	NA	TRBJ2-1	TRBV5-1